This TCR beta chain is from a study of cytomegalovirus exposure and HLA in healthy donors. Whole-study findings and limits: The authors enumerated some 170 TCR beta chains as linked to cytomegalovirus.

There are 15 residues in the CDR3. CDR1 is KGHSH, CDR2 LQKENI, per germline. V lost 6 bases to trimming and J lost 4 bases; unmatched junction nucleotides: 5. As for this clone: What it binds is not known.

Libraries were prepared by immunoSEQ multiplex PCR; TCRdb keeps only in-frame clonotypes and omits some of them. This table holds roughly 60,000 clones, 90% to 97% found once. The specimen sequenced was PBMCs. This clonotype originated in a young man in good health and CMV-seronegative. The chain uses TRBV18 and TRBJ2-1, with 11 bases fitting TRBD2. CDR3 DNA: TGTGCCAGCTCCCTAGGGACTAGCGGATACAATGAGCAGTTCTTC. Amino acids: CASSLGTSGYNEQFF.